These 5 T cell receptor beta chains were sequenced from one sample in a study of CD8 T cells in Susac syndrome. Reverse transcription of roughly 0.5 to 1 ug RNA was performed with random hexamers. In TCRdb, the immunoSEQ multiplex PCR reads were re-called with MiXCR into one record per CDR3 protein. The table has roughly 130,000 distinct CDR3 sequences, nearly 95% seen once; the top ten hold 0.12%. The source material was CD4+ T cells from PBMCs. These receptors came from a human donor in good health.

The rearrangement uses TRBV28 and TRBJ1-4; 7 bases line up with TRBD1. In germline, CDR1 is MDHEN, CDR2 SYDVKM. Trimming cost V 2 bases and J 8 bases; bases outside gene matches: 2. The CDR3 consists of 13 residues. The CDR3 loop reads CASSLGGQEKLFF. The CDR3 DNA sequence: TGTGCCAGCAGTTTAGGGGGACAGGAAAAACTGTTTTTT. The complete variable domain, with remaining parts taken from reference TRBV28 and TRBJ1-4, reads DVKVTQSSRYLVKRTGEKVFLECVQDMDHENMFWYRQDPGLGLRLIYFSYDVKMKEKGDIPEGYSVSREKKERFSLILESASTNQTSMYLCASSLGGQEKLFFGSGTQLSVL.

V gene TRBV19 combines with J gene TRBJ1-2; D is uncertain. Germline assignment: CDR1 LNHDA and CDR2 SQIVND (reference sequence). The CDR3 has 12 amino acids. With 3 bases removed from V and 4 bases from J, the gap between germline ends came to 6 bases. The CDR3 protein is CASSIPRYGYTF. Written as DNA, the CDR3 is TGTGCCAGTAGTATTCCCCGCTATGGCTACACCTTC. The complete variable domain, with remaining parts taken from reference TRBV19 and TRBJ1-2, reads DGGITQSPKYLFRKEGQNVTLSCEQNLNHDAMYWYRQDPGQGLRLIYYSQIVNDFQKGDIAEGYSVSREKKESFPLTVTSAQKNPTAFYLCASSIPRYGYTFGSGTRLTVV.

J is TRBJ2-7 and V is TRBV27; 7 bases map to TRBD1. The germline V gene encodes CDR1 MNHEY and CDR2 SMNVEV (reference sequence). The junction had 5 bases not matched to a gene; V was cut back by 4 bases and J by 5 bases. CDR3 length equals 13 residues. The chain's CDR3 is CASSYRGMNEQYF. CDR3 bases: TGTGCCAGCAGTTACAGGGGAATGAACGAGCAGTACTTC.

The chain recombines TRBV5-1 with TRBJ2-1; 9 bases map to TRBD2. Germline V CDR1 and CDR2: SGHRS, YFSETQ. The CDR3 has 17 amino acids. With 2 bases clipped from V and 3 bases from J, the junction kept 9 bases outside the gene matches. The chain's CDR3 is CASSFGLANPDYNEQFF. CDR3 nucleotide sequence: TGCGCCAGCAGCTTCGGACTAGCGAATCCCGACTACAATGAGCAGTTCTTC.

This chain uses TRBV3-1 with TRBJ2-7; 12 nucleotides align to TRBD2. Trimming took 1 base from V and 6 from J; bases not matched to a gene: 10. This CDR3 region has 17 residues. From germline, CDR1 is LGHDT and CDR2 YNNKEL (reference sequence). The CDR3 loop is CASSQGARLAGGAEQYF. In DNA, the CDR3 is TGTGCCAGCAGCCAAGGGGCCCGTCTAGCGGGAGGGGCCGAGCAGTACTTC.